This T cell receptor beta chain was found in a study of T cells expressing NK-cell markers. The CDR3 is made up of 13 amino acids. Germline CDR1 is SQVTM and CDR2 is ANQGSEA. TCRdb reprocessed the 5' RACE reads; each CDR3 protein has one entry and no DNA is given. The specimen's table records around 260,000 distinct CDR3 sequences. The clonotype comes from a woman aged 18 to 75 in good health. The rearrangement uses TRBV29-1 and TRBJ1-1. Sequenced: blood T cells: a sorted CD56 or NKG2C T cell subset, CD4+ or CD8+ T cells, or bulk PBMC T cells (not recorded which). This CDR3 reads CSVGNDLNTEAFF.